These 7 T cell receptor beta chains came from one sample sequenced in a study of cytomegalovirus exposure and HLA in healthy donors. PCR involved 60 Vbeta and 13 Jbeta primers. Only in-frame clones appear in the TCRdb table, and some are missing; sequencing was by immunoSEQ multiplex PCR. Of about 200,000 clones in the sample, about 81% were seen once. Sequencing was carried out using PBMCs. The origin of the receptors is a woman aged 40 to 50 in good health and CMV-seronegative.

The rearrangement uses TRBV7-8 and TRBJ1-4, with D possibly TRBD1 on 6 matching bases. The CDR3 covers 16 residues. V was cut by 5 bases and J by 1 base, with 14 bases left in between. Germline lookup yields CDR1 SGHVS and CDR2 FQNEAQ. The CDR3, as DNA: TGTGCCAGCAGCATACAGACAGGCGGAACTAATGAAAAACTGTTTTTT. Protein sequence: CASSIQTGGTNEKLFF. The whole variable domain, remainder taken from reference TRBV7-8 and TRBJ1-4, is GAGVSQSPRYKVAKRGQDVALRCDPISGHVSLFWYQQALGQGPEFLTYFQNEAQLDKSGLPSDRFFAERPEGSVSTLKIQRTQQEDSAVYLCASSIQTGGTNEKLFFGSGTQLSVL.

The chain employs TRBV29-1 and TRBJ1-2; D may be TRBD1 (6 bases). In germline, CDR1 is SQVTM, CDR2 ANQGSEA. V was shortened by 5 bases and J by 8 bases, with 15 bases between the two germline ends. The CDR3 runs to 12 residues. For the CDR3, the DNA is TGCAGCGTTCTGGGGGCAGGGCGAGGCTACACCTTC. Its protein product is CSVLGAGRGYTF.

This rearrangement joins TRBV27 to TRBJ2-7; 7 bases align to TRBD2. The CDR3 spans 14 residues. V lost 2 bases and J lost 4; bases outside the gene matches: 5. Looked up from germline, CDR1 is MNHEY and CDR2 is SMNVEV (reference sequence). Written as DNA, the CDR3 is TGTGCCAGCAGTTTAGAGGCGGGAGTTTACGAGCAGTACTTC. This sequence encodes CASSLEAGVYEQYF.

The J gene is TRBJ1-2, the V gene TRBV27; TRBD1 agrees at 7 bases. Trimming took 4 bases from V and 6 from J; bases not matched to a gene: 14. This CDR3 has 16 amino acids. Germline loops: CDR1 MNHEY, CDR2 SMNVEV (reference sequence). The CDR3 region is CASSSSDRDGLNGYTF. The CDR3 nucleotides are TGTGCCAGCAGTTCGTCAGACAGGGACGGTCTTAATGGCTACACCTTC.

This chain connects TRBV30 to TRBJ1-2; TRBD1 matches 9 bases. This CDR3 contains 17 residues. Germline CDR1 reads GTSNPN; CDR2 reads SVGIG (reference sequence). J gave up 0 bases and V 3 bases, and 11 bases lay outside the gene matches. CDR3 protein: CAWSRRIRDRANYGYTF. DNA for the CDR3: TGTGCCTGGAGCAGAAGAATCCGGGACAGGGCTAACTATGGCTACACCTTC.

The chain carries TRBV5-6 and TRBJ2-1; 7 bases match TRBD2. The junction had 6 bases not matched to a gene; V was cut back by 1 base and J by 2 bases. CDR3 length: 16 amino acids. Germline V gene lookup returns CDR1 SGHDT and CDR2 YYEEEE. The chain's CDR3 is CASSLNRGDAYNEQFF. For the CDR3, the DNA is TGTGCCAGCAGCTTGAACCGGGGGGACGCCTACAATGAGCAGTTCTTC.

This rearrangement joins TRBV11-2 to TRBJ2-7; perhaps TRBD2 as D (6 bases). Germline values: CDR1 SGHAT, CDR2 FQNNGV. This CDR3 contains 14 residues. Deletions cut 3 bases from V and 1 base from J, with 10 bases between. CDR3 sequence: CASSFRDSSYEQYF. CDR3 sequence (DNA): TGTGCCAGCAGCTTCCGGGACTCATCCTACGAGCAGTACTTC.